The T cell receptor beta chain under discussion was sequenced for a study of shared clonotypes between healthy human individuals. CDR1 SNHLY and CDR2 FYNNEI come from the germline V gene. The length of the CDR3 is 14 residues. V lost 6 bases and J lost 6, with 16 bases in between. Libraries were prepared by immunoSEQ multiplex PCR; TCRdb keeps only in-frame clonotypes and omits some of them. The table shows a few million clones, with around nine tenths occurring only once. Material: naive CD4+ T cells sorted from blood. Specified subset: CD45RA+ positively selected. The rearrangement uses TRBV2 and TRBJ2-3; D is undetermined. The sequence came from a man between 18 and 29 years old in good health. CDR3 in amino acids: CASSSTLGKDTQYF. CDR3 sequence (DNA): TGTGCCAGCAGCTCTACCCTCGGCAAGGATACGCAGTATTTT.